These 19 T cell receptor beta chains originate from one sample sequenced in a study of CD8 T cells in ankylosing spondylitis. TCRdb recomputed calls from the 5' RACE reads with MiXCR, one row per CDR3 protein. The data hold hundreds of thousands of distinct CDR3 sequences, with around 7.8% observed a single time. The specimen sequenced was blood, either unsorted or a sorted T cell fraction (not recorded which). Receptors originate from a male donor with ankylosing spondylitis or in good health (not recorded which).

The chain joins TRBV3-1 to TRBJ2-1; 10 bases are a match to TRBD1. CDR1 is LGHDT, CDR2 YNNKEL, per germline (reference sequence). CDR3 length: 17 amino acids. Unmatched junction bases numbered 10, after V lost 2 bases and J lost 6 bases. The CDR3 DNA is TGTGCCAGCAGCCAAAATTTACCGGGACAGGGGTTCAATGAGCAGTTCTTC. Translating it yields CASSQNLPGQGFNEQFF.

This clonotype came up many times. The chain couples TRBV6-5 to TRBJ1-1, with 9 bases fitting TRBD1. The V segment lost 4 bases and the J segment 4 bases; nucleotides outside the gene matches: 4. The CDR3 sequence is 14 residues long. Germline V gives CDR1 MNHEY, CDR2 SVGAGI. CDR3 nucleotides: TGTGCCAGCAGTTGGACAGGGGAGGGCACTGAAGCTTTCTTT. Protein: CASSWTGEGTEAFF.

The CDR3 DNA reads as TGTGCCAGCAAGGAAACCGGGGAGCTGTTTTTT. Translation: CASKETGELFF. The chain uses TRBV12-3 or TRBV12-4 and TRBJ2-2, with unresolved D. The CDR3 loop spans 11 amino acids. V lost 7 bases to trimming and J lost 5 bases, with 5 bases between them.

This clonotype was counted a few times. J is TRBJ1-5 and V is TRBV29-1, with D perhaps TRBD1 (5 bases). Trimming pared 4 bases from V and 7 bases from J, leaving 14 bases between. From germline, CDR1 is SQVTM and CDR2 ANQGSEA. The CDR3 covers 13 residues. The DNA of the CDR3 is TGCAGCGTTGGAGAAAGGAGGGACCAGCCCCAGCATTTT. It encodes CSVGERRDQPQHF. The full variable domain, with the rest looked up from reference TRBV29-1 and TRBJ1-5, is SAVISQKPSRDICQRGTSLTIQCQVDSQVTMMFWYRQQPGQSLTLIATANQGSEATYESGFVIDKFPISRPNLTFSTLTVSNMSPEDSSIYLCSVGERRDQPQHFGDGTRLSIL.

This clonotype was counted at least ten times. This rearrangement joins TRBV20-1 to TRBJ1-5; D ambiguous. The germline V gene encodes CDR1 DFQATT and CDR2 SNEGSKA (reference sequence). V lost 0 bases and J lost 7, with 13 bases in between. This CDR3 has 14 residues. CDR3 in DNA: TGCAGTGCTAGAGATCGGGGTGTAGGGCAGCCCCAGCATTTT. Protein product: CSARDRGVGQPQHF.

The rearrangement links TRBV24-1 to TRBJ1-1, with 11 nucleotides matching TRBD1. The junction had 7 bases not matched to a gene; V was cut back by 4 bases and J by 10 bases. The germline V gene has CDR1 KGHDR and CDR2 SFDVKD. This CDR3 is 14 amino acids long. This chain's CDR3 is CATSDKGQGGRAFF. The DNA for the CDR3 is TGTGCCACCAGTGACAAGGGACAGGGGGGTCGAGCTTTCTTT.

This clonotype was counted many times. This chain uses TRBV24-1 with TRBJ2-3; D is undetermined. The germline CDR1 and CDR2 sequences are KGHDR and SFDVKD. The V and J ends lost 5 bases and 5 bases respectively, with 7 bases between them. CDR3 size: 12 residues. The CDR3: CATSGIGDTQYF. CDR3 in DNA: TGTGCCACCAGTGGAATCGGAGATACGCAGTATTTT.

The J gene is TRBJ2-3, the V gene TRBV4-2; 10 nucleotides align to TRBD1. With 0 bases clipped from V and 4 bases from J, the junction kept 4 bases outside the gene matches. CDR1 and CDR2 (germline): LGHNA, YNFKEQ. This CDR3 has 16 residues. The DNA for the CDR3 is TGTGCCAGCAGCCAAGATCCGGGGACAGGGGCAGATACGCAGTATTTT. It specifies CASSQDPGTGADTQYF.

This clonotype was found many times. The V and J genes are TRBV6-2 or TRBV6-3 and TRBJ1-2; D is unresolved. The CDR3 has 13 residues. Deletions cut 8 bases from V and 6 bases from J, with 16 bases between. From germline, CDR1 is MNHEY and CDR2 SVGEGT. Here the CDR3 DNA reads TGTGCCAGCGGGCCCAGAGGAGGTGATGGCTACACCTTC. It translates to CASGPRGGDGYTF.

There are many counts of this clonotype. This chain uses TRBV10-3 with TRBJ1-2; D is unresolved. The CDR3 covers 16 residues. Trimming took off 0 bases at V and 2 bases at J, with 13 bases between the two ends. CDR1 is ENHRY, CDR2 SYGVKD, per germline. The CDR3 spells CAISESATGPNYGYTF. DNA of the CDR3: TGTGCCATCAGTGAGTCTGCCACCGGGCCCAACTATGGCTACACCTTC.

The chain combines TRBV4-2 with TRBJ2-5, with TRBD2 matching 8 bases. The CDR3 runs to 14 residues. Germline-derived CDR1 and CDR2 are LGHNA and YNFKEQ. J was trimmed by 8 bases and V by 0 bases; bases with no gene match: 5. CDR3: CASSQDSGEGTQYF. For the CDR3, the DNA is TGTGCCAGCAGCCAAGATAGCGGGGAAGGCACCCAGTACTTC.

This clonotype was observed at least ten times. This chain links TRBV20-1 with TRBJ1-5; D not resolved. There are 16 residues in the CDR3. V lost 0 bases and J lost 2, with 14 bases in between. Germline V lookup: CDR1 DFQATT, CDR2 SNEGSKA (reference sequence). The CDR3 reads CSAREEGRAGNQPQHF. The DNA for the CDR3 is TGCAGTGCTAGAGAAGAGGGCCGGGCGGGCAATCAGCCCCAGCATTTT.

This clonotype was counted at least ten times. The CDR3 carries no conserved terminal phenylalanine or tryptophan, so it likely arises from a read error. Because the CDR3's place on the DNA is in doubt, the DNA is left out and the CDR3 is given as listed by TCRdb. This chain uses TRBV21-1 with TRBJ2-7; TRBD1, the D gene given by the table, was not confirmed from the DNA. TRBV21-1 is classified as a pseudogene. The CDR3 region is 9 residues in length, termini included. The CDR3 sequence: CASGLPLPR.

This clonotype occurred many times. The chain uses TRBV12-3 or TRBV12-4 and TRBJ1-1, with unresolved D. This CDR3 has 14 amino acids. V shed 3 bases and J shed 1 base, with 9 bases lying between them. CDR3 in DNA: TGTGCCAGCAGTTTGACACAGAGGAACACTGAAGCTTTCTTT. Its protein is CASSLTQRNTEAFF.

This clonotype occurred many times. The chain joins TRBV5-1 to TRBJ2-1; TRBD2 aligns across 13 bases. The CDR3 is made up of 15 amino acids. V was pared by 4 bases and J by 9 bases, with 7 bases of the junction left unmatched. In germline, CDR1 is SGHRS, CDR2 YFSETQ. In nucleotides, the CDR3 is TGCGCCAGCAGCCTTCGGACTAGCGGGAGTGTTGAGCAGTTCTTC. Amino acid sequence: CASSLRTSGSVEQFF.

This clonotype occurred a few times. This chain joins TRBV7-2 and TRBJ2-3; 7 bases match TRBD1. Trimming removed 6 bases from V and 11 bases from J; junction bases left unmatched: 11. The germline V gene has CDR1 SGHTA and CDR2 FQGNSA. The CDR3 has 13 residues. For the CDR3, the DNA is TGTGCCAGCAGTTACAGGGCCGGGACAGAGCAGTATTTT. Translated, it gives CASSYRAGTEQYF.

This clonotype was counted at least ten times. The rearrangement uses TRBV27 and TRBJ2-1; the match to TRBD2 covers 15 bases. Germline V lookup: CDR1 MNHEY, CDR2 SMNVEV (reference sequence). Unmatched junction bases numbered 5, after V lost 5 bases and J lost 6 bases. There are 16 residues in the CDR3. The CDR3 DNA sequence: TGTGCCAGCAGTAAGCCGGGACTAGCGGGAGGCAATGAGCAGTTCTTC. Protein: CASSKPGLAGGNEQFF.

This clonotype was picked up many times. This chain connects TRBV6-1 to TRBJ1-2; D not resolved. CDR1 and CDR2 from the germline V gene are MNHNS and SASEGT. V lost 6 bases to trimming and J lost 4 bases, with 9 bases between them. The CDR3 sequence is 12 residues long. The CDR3 nucleotides read TGTGCCAGCAGAGAATACACCTATGGCTACACCTTC. Translated, it gives CASREYTYGYTF.

In regard to this clonotype: A read error may be the cause here, since a much bigger clone is one base away. This chain links TRBV7-6 with TRBJ2-5, with a tentative D call TRBD2 (6 bases). The CDR3 covers 16 residues. The V end was cut by 1 base, the J end by 2 bases, with 14 bases between. The germline CDR1 and CDR2 sequences are SGHVS and FNYEAQ. CDR3 loop: CASSLDPSVRQETQYF. Written as DNA, the CDR3 is TGTGCCAGCAGCTTAGACCCTAGCGTACGACAAGAGACCCAGTACTTC.